This T cell receptor (beta chain) originates from a study of CD8+CD57+ T cells in acquired aplastic anemia. Study-wide background: Across the sorted CD4+ and CD8+ cells, DNA amounts averaged approximately 3.1 ug.

In this sample, this clonotype turned up many times. Its antigen is unknown. Overall study findings and caveats: Fewer than 35 sequences, all CD8+ CDR3, were shared between patients and controls.

The ends lost 4 bases at V and 6 bases at J; junction bases unmatched: 1. Germline CDR1 WSHSY, CDR2 SAAADI. CDR3 length: 13 residues. All patients picked for sequencing had shown, by flow cytometry, an expansion of CD8+CD57+ cells. There were no patients without severe acquired aplastic anemia. Genomic DNA acted as the template from which TCR beta VDJ combination and CDR3 sequence profiling were carried out. TCRdb re-derived calls from the reads in MiXCR, one entry per CDR3 protein. The data contain roughly 260,000 distinct CDR3 sequences, roughly half of them singletons. The rearrangement joins TRBV10-2 to TRBJ2-1, with 9 positions matching TRBD1. The TCR comes from a human donor with aplastic anemia. The material sequenced was sorted CD4+, CD8+, or CD8+CD57+ T cells (not recorded which) from PBMCs. CDR3 amino acids: CASSGTGVNEQFF. The CDR3 nucleotides are TGCGCCAGCAGTGGGACAGGGGTCAATGAGCAGTTCTTC.